This T cell receptor (beta chain) was observed in a study of T cells after yellow fever vaccination. TCRdb reprocessed the 5' RACE reads with MiXCR, giving one entry per CDR3 protein. The sample yields hundreds of thousands of distinct CDR3 sequences, 13% seen once. Germline trimming cut 3 bases from V and 0 bases from J; bases unmatched to any gene: 8. The CDR3 extends over 18 amino acids. Germline lookup yields CDR1 LNHDA and CDR2 SQIVND (reference sequence). The source material was PBMCs, sampled on the day of the yellow fever booster vaccination. The sequence was collected from a young man who received the YFV17D yellow fever vaccine. The chain couples TRBV19 to TRBJ2-1, with TRBD1 matching over 10 bases. The CDR3 sequence is CASSIRQGARSSYNEQFF. As DNA, the CDR3 is TGTGCCAGTAGTATCCGACAGGGGGCCAGAAGCTCCTACAATGAGCAGTTCTTC. The whole variable domain, remainder taken from reference TRBV19 and TRBJ2-1, is DGGITQSPKYLFRKEGQNVTLSCEQNLNHDAMYWYRQDPGQGLRLIYYSQIVNDFQKGDIAEGYSVSREKKESFPLTVTSAQKNPTAFYLCASSIRQGARSSYNEQFFGPGTRLTVL.